The 6 T cell receptor beta chains reported below all come from one sample, sequenced in a study of T cells in women clearing cervical HPV infection. TCRdb's copy holds only in-frame clones and misses some; the assay was immunoSEQ multiplex PCR. This table lists under 45,000 clones. Sequences were obtained from blood buffy coat. The receptors stem from a woman aged 18-70 years with a cervical HPV16 infection that either progressed to CIN3+ or cleared (not recorded which).

About this clone itself: The observed sequence ends 3 residues before the CDR3 terminus, with the missing tail filled in from the germline J gene. The chain has TRBV15 and TRBJ2-2; D unclear. The CDR3 runs to 14 residues. Trimming removed 1 base at V and 4 bases at J, with 7 bases between. Germline loops: CDR1 LNHNV, CDR2 YYDKDF (reference sequence). CDR3 loop: CATSRVYGTGELFF. The CDR3 DNA, read in part, is TGTGCCACCAGCAGAGTTTACGGCACCGGGGAG.

Notes on this clone: The read comes to an end 3 residues before the CDR3 does, leaving the germline J gene to fill in the end. The chain is built from TRBV5-1 and TRBJ2-1; 10 nucleotides align to TRBD2. In germline, CDR1 is SGHRS, CDR2 YFSETQ. The junction had 3 bases not matched to a gene; V was cut back by 4 bases and J by 8 bases. The CDR3 spans 13 residues. The covered CDR3 bases are TGCGCCAGCAGCCCTCTAGCGGGAGATGAG. Its protein is CASSPLAGDE. The whole CDR3 protein reads CASSPLAGDEQFF.

The DNA read from the CDR3 is TGTGCCAGCAGCCTGCAAGGGGCGGACTACGAG. It codes for CASSLQGADYE. The whole CDR3 sequence is CASSLQGADYEQYF. This chain uses TRBV4-2 with TRBJ2-7; maybe TRBD1 (5 bases). The read gets to within 3 residues of the CDR3 end, and the germline J gene fills in the rest. Germline CDR1 and CDR2: LGHNA and YNFKEQ. The ends were cut back, 4 bases at V and 3 bases at J, with 13 bases in the middle. This CDR3 is 14 amino acids long.

With regard to this clone: The read terminates 3 residues ahead of where the CDR3 ends, so the germline J gene completes it. The gene calls are TRBV12-5 and TRBJ1-4; D possibly corresponds to TRBD1 (5 bases). Between the trimmed V and J ends, which lost 3 bases and 3 bases, there was a span of 8 bases. The CDR3 runs to 14 residues. Germline V gene lookup returns CDR1 LGHNT and CDR2 FRNRAP. Partial CDR3 DNA: TGTGCTAGTGGTTTAGGCAGGGCTAATGAAAAA. It specifies CASGLGRANEK. The complete CDR3 protein is CASGLGRANEKLFF. The full variable domain, completed using reference TRBV12-5 and TRBJ1-4, is DARVTQTPRHKVTEMGQEVTMRCQPILGHNTVFWYRQTMMQGLELLAYFRNRAPLDDSGMPKDRFSAEMPDATLATLKIQPSEPRDSAVYFCASGLGRANEKLFFGSGTQLSVL.

Worth noting for this clone: The DNA ends 3 residues before the CDR3 does, and the rest of the CDR3 is filled in from the germline J gene. The chain couples TRBV14 to TRBJ2-7; 9 nucleotides agree with TRBD2. The V and J ends lost 5 bases and 1 base, in that order; junction bases with no gene match: 3. CDR3 length equals 14 residues. Looked up from germline, CDR1 is SGHDN and CDR2 is FVKESK. The CDR3 DNA, read in part, is TGTGCCAGCAGCAGGGCGGGAGGGTCCTACGAG. Encoded protein: CASSRAGGSYE. The entire CDR3 is CASSRAGGSYEQYF.

Regarding this clone: Read data end 3 residues before the CDR3 end; the end is taken from the germline J gene. The chain joins TRBV10-3 to TRBJ2-5; 9 bases map to TRBD1. The ends lost 4 bases at V and 5 bases at J; junction bases unmatched: 11. In germline, CDR1 is ENHRY, CDR2 SYGVKD. The CDR3 consists of 16 residues. The CDR3 protein is CAISGQTGGPQETQYF. The covered CDR3 bases are TGTGCCATCAGTGGCCAGACAGGGGGACCCCAGGAGACC.